The next 26 T cell receptor beta chains were all read from a single sample in a study of T cell clonality in common variable immunodeficiency. Method: immunoSEQ multiplex PCR; TCRdb's copy keeps in-frame clones and lacks some. Recorded here are tens of thousands of clones, none singletons. Sequenced material: peripheral blood mononuclear cells. These receptors all stem from a person aged 18 to 70 in good health.

This clone was found many times. Coverage ceases 3 residues before the CDR3 finishes, and the germline J gene fills in the end. This sequence joins TRBV6-2 or TRBV6-3 and TRBJ2-1; 12 nucleotides align to TRBD2. CDR3 length: 15 amino acids. Per the germline V gene, CDR1 is MNHEY and CDR2 is SVGEGT. The V gene end was trimmed by 6 bases and the J gene end by 4 bases; junction bases not matched to a gene: 4. The CDR3 sequence: CASSSTSGRYNEQFF. The CDR3 bases that were read are TGTGCCAGCAGCTCGACTAGCGGGAGATACAATGAG.

This clone was seen many times. The sequenced fragment ends 3 residues before the CDR3 boundary, so the rest is inferred from the germline J gene. The chain has TRBV18 and TRBJ2-3; a possible D gene is TRBD1 (5 bases). Trimming took 2 bases from V and 5 from J, leaving 14 bases between them. Germline V gene sequence: CDR1 KGHSH, CDR2 LQKENI. This CDR3 has 15 residues. Incomplete CDR3 DNA: TGTGCCAGCTCACCAACGGAAAGGGGTATAGATACG. This codes for CASSPTERGIDT. The CDR3 in its entirety is CASSPTERGIDTQYF.

Ten or more counts support this clone. The sequenced fragment ends 3 residues before the CDR3 boundary, so the rest is inferred from the germline J gene. V gene TRBV7-2 combines with J gene TRBJ2-5, with 8 bases that match TRBD2. This CDR3 region has 15 residues. The J segment lost 5 bases and the V segment lost 5 bases, leaving 10 bases of the junction unmatched. Germline CDR1 reads SGHTA; CDR2 reads FQGNSA. Here the CDR3 reads CASSPGGAGEETQYF. CDR3 DNA (partial): TGTGCCAGCAGCCCCGGTGGAGCGGGGGAGGAGACC.

This clone was recorded many times. CDR3 residues: CASSLDRTNTEAFF. CDR3 bases read: TGCGCCAGCAGCTTGGACAGAACGAACACTGAA. The chain uses TRBV5-1 and TRBJ1-1; no reliable D call. The CDR3 end lies 3 residues beyond the end of the read and is filled in from the germline J gene. The CDR3 contains 14 residues. Deletions cut 0 bases from V and 1 base from J, with 7 bases between. CDR1 is SGHRS, CDR2 YFSETQ, per germline.

This clone came up many times. CDR3 DNA (partial): TGCAGTGCTAGAGAAGAGCAGGTGATTAATGAAAAA. It encodes CSAREEQVINEK. The whole CDR3 is CSAREEQVINEKLFF. V is TRBV20-1 and J is TRBJ1-4; no firm D call. Sequencing ends 3 residues short of the CDR3 end; the germline J gene provides the rest. Looked up from germline, CDR1 is DFQATT and CDR2 is SNEGSKA (reference sequence). There are 15 residues in the CDR3. The germline V and J ends were trimmed by 0 bases and 4 bases, with 12 bases remaining between them.

This clone was counted at least ten times. The observed sequence ends 3 residues before the CDR3 terminus, with the missing tail filled in from the germline J gene. The V gene is TRBV13, the J gene TRBJ1-2; a possible D gene is TRBD1 (6 bases). CDR1 is PRHDT and CDR2 is FYEKMQ in the germline V gene (reference sequence). With 4 bases removed from V and 1 base from J, the gap between germline ends came to 13 bases. The CDR3 totals 15 residues. This CDR3 reads CASSSKQGDNYGYTF. The part of the CDR3 DNA that was read is TGTGCCAGCAGCTCGAAACAGGGAGATAACTATGGC.

This clone was seen at least ten times. At one end, the junction sequence differs from germline, possibly due to a read error. The read ends 3 residues early relative to the CDR3; the germline J gene fills the gap. The chain combines TRBV4-2 with TRBJ1-4, with D tentatively TRBD1 (6 bases). The CDR3 is 17 amino acids. Germline CDR1 LGHNA, CDR2 YNFKEQ. The CDR3 here is CASSQALSRGLNEKLFF. CDR3 DNA (partial): TGCGCCAGCAGCCAAGCTCTAAGCAGGGGATTGAATGAAAAA.

In this sample, this clone turned up many times. The CDR3 end falls 3 residues outside the read, so it is completed with the germline J gene. The V and J genes are TRBV7-9 and TRBJ2-7, with D unresolved. V was cut by 2 bases and J by 2 bases, with 7 bases left in between. Germline V gives CDR1 SEHNR, CDR2 FQNEAQ (reference sequence). The CDR3 totals 13 residues. CDR3 sequence reads: CASSLPEAYEQYF. CDR3 DNA, as far as it was read: TGTGCCAGCAGCTTACCTGAGGCCTACGAG. Combining the CDR3 with reference TRBV7-9 and TRBJ2-7 gives the whole variable domain DTGVSQNPRHKITKRGQNVTFRCDPISEHNRLYWYRQTLGQGPEFLTYFQNEAQLEKSRLLSDRFSAERPKGSFSTLEIQRTEQGDSAMYLCASSLPEAYEQYFGPGTRLTVT.

This clone showed up many times. With the read ending 3 residues before the CDR3 end, the germline J gene is used to fill in that end. The chain is built from TRBV14 and TRBJ2-1; D may be TRBD2 (6 bases). Germline CDR1 is SGHDN and CDR2 is FVKESK. V was pared by 0 bases and J by 3 bases, with 12 bases between. This CDR3 has 16 amino acids. CDR3 region: CASSQDVQRVYNEQFF. The DNA read from the CDR3 is TGTGCCAGCAGCCAAGACGTACAGCGGGTCTACAATGAG.

This clone appeared many times. The read ends 3 residues shy of where the CDR3 ends; the end is completed using the germline J gene. The rearrangement uses TRBV5-1 and TRBJ2-3, with a possible D match to TRBD1 (5 bases). Between the trimmed V and J ends, which lost 4 bases and 6 bases, there was a span of 15 bases. Germline CDR1 is SGHRS and CDR2 is YFSETQ. There are 14 residues in the CDR3. Partial CDR3 DNA: TGCGCCAGCAGCCCGGACCAGGGTGGGGATACG. Translation: CASSPDQGGDT. The full CDR3 reads CASSPDQGGDTQYF.

This clone has at least ten counts. Coverage ceases 3 residues before the CDR3 finishes, and the germline J gene fills in the end. This chain links TRBV7-6 with TRBJ1-1, with 7 nucleotides matching TRBD1. V lost 8 bases and J lost 3; bases outside the gene matches: 15. Germline assignment: CDR1 SGHVS and CDR2 FNYEAQ. The CDR3 has 16 residues. The chain's CDR3 is CASAGRGERMDTEAFF. The CDR3 bases that were read are TGTGCCAGCGCTGGCAGGGGGGAAAGAATGGACACTGAA.

This clone was seen repeatedly, ten times or more. The sequence runs out 3 residues before the end of the CDR3; the remainder is reconstructed from the germline J gene. The chain links TRBV19 to TRBJ1-1, with TRBD1 as a possible D gene (6 bases). The V end was cut by 4 bases, the J end by 6 bases, with 12 bases between. CDR3 length: 13 amino acids. CDR1 is LNHDA and CDR2 is SQIVND in the germline V gene (reference sequence). The CDR3 sequence is CASSREGGSEAFF. The part of the CDR3 DNA that was read is TGTGCCAGTAGTAGGGAAGGGGGTTCTGAA.

This clone appeared many times. The CDR3 goes on 3 residues after the read ends, and that part is filled in from the germline J gene. This chain joins TRBV7-2 and TRBJ2-7; D uncertain. Trimming took off 4 bases at V and 1 base at J, with 8 bases between the two ends. The CDR3 totals 13 residues. Per germline, CDR1 SGHTA and CDR2 FQGNSA. CDR3 loop: CASSSALSYEQYF. The CDR3 DNA, read in part, is TGTGCCAGCAGCTCCGCCCTATCCTACGAG. Full variable domain (rest looked up from reference TRBV7-2 and TRBJ2-7): GAGVSQSPSNKVTEKGKDVELRCDPISGHTALYWYRQSLGQGLEFLIYFQGNSAPDKSGLPSDRFSAERTGGSVSTLTIQRTQQEDSAVYLCASSSALSYEQYFGPGTRLTVT.

This clone was seen repeatedly, ten times or more. The read is 3 residues too short to cover the CDR3 end, so that end is filled in from the germline J gene. This sequence joins TRBV20-1 and TRBJ1-6, with 10 bases matching TRBD1. V lost 5 bases, J lost 9 bases, and 13 bases stayed unmatched. The germline V gene has CDR1 DFQATT and CDR2 SNEGSKA (reference sequence). The CDR3 sequence is 16 residues long. CDR3 loop: CSAAPFGQGVGSPLHF. Partial CDR3 DNA: TGCAGTGCTGCCCCGTTTGGACAGGGGGTAGGTTCACCC.

In its sample, this clone ranks as medium-sized. Coverage ceases 3 residues before the CDR3 finishes, and the germline J gene fills in the end. This chain joins TRBV20-1 and TRBJ1-1, with 7 bases matching TRBD1. Germline trimming cut 1 base from V and 4 bases from J; bases unmatched to any gene: 9. The CDR3 has 15 residues. Germline CDR1 DFQATT, CDR2 SNEGSKA (reference sequence). CDR3 sequence: CSARVSTGQSTEAFF. The part of the CDR3 DNA that was read is TGCAGTGCTAGAGTTTCGACAGGGCAGTCCACTGAA.

In this sample, this clone turned up many times. Sequencing ends 3 residues short of the CDR3 end; the germline J gene provides the rest. The chain links TRBV30 to TRBJ1-1; a weak D match, TRBD1 (5 bases). Looked up from germline, CDR1 is GTSNPN and CDR2 is SVGIG (reference sequence). The CDR3 contains 14 residues. V was cut by 5 bases and J by 5 bases, with 18 bases left in between. Incomplete CDR3 DNA: TGTGCCTGGGGGGGGAAGCCGGGGGTTACTGAA. This gives the protein CAWGGKPGVTE. The complete CDR3 sequence is CAWGGKPGVTEAFF.

This clone was seen at least ten times. Incomplete CDR3 DNA: TGCAGCGTTGACCAACAGGGGGCAGAGACC. Residues: CSVDQQGAET. The entire CDR3 protein reads CSVDQQGAETQYF. This chain joins TRBV29-1 and TRBJ2-5; 9 nucleotides match TRBD1. The read terminates 3 residues ahead of where the CDR3 ends, so the germline J gene completes it. This CDR3 is built from 13 residues. J lost 4 bases, V lost 3 bases, and 3 bases had no gene match. Germline lookup yields CDR1 SQVTM and CDR2 ANQGSEA.

This clone showed up just a few times. The junction departs from germline at one end; a sequencing error may be responsible. The CDR3 end falls 3 residues outside the read, so it is completed with the germline J gene. The same CDR3 arises from other DNA sequences in this sample as well. V usage is TRBV20-1 and J usage is TRBJ1-3; D might be TRBD1 (6 bases). CDR1 and CDR2 from the germline V gene are DFQATT and SNEGSKA (reference sequence). This CDR3 comprises 13 residues. CDR3 amino acids: CSARAEGGNTIYF. The sequenced CDR3 bases are TGCAGTGCTAGGGCCGAAGGGGGAAACACA.

This clone was seen ten or more times. The CDR3 extends 3 residues past the end of the read, so its final part is completed from the germline J gene. This chain links TRBV13 with TRBJ1-2, with TRBD1 matching over 7 bases. V shed 4 bases, J shed 2 bases, and the junction held 10 bases outside the gene matches. The CDR3 spans 16 residues. Germline CDR1 PRHDT, CDR2 FYEKMQ (reference sequence). Incomplete CDR3 DNA: TGTGCCAGCAGCTCCTCCCGGACAGGCGCGAACTATGGC. This gives the protein CASSSSRTGANYG. From start to end, the CDR3 is CASSSSRTGANYGYTF.

This clone was seen a handful of times. The read falls 3 residues short of the CDR3 end, and the missing part is taken from the germline J gene. The chain combines TRBV7-8 with TRBJ2-3; D is undetermined. The CDR3 totals 16 residues. Looked up from germline, CDR1 is SGHVS and CDR2 is FQNEAQ. Here the CDR3 reads CASSLDRMRGNQPQYF. The DNA read from the CDR3 is TGTGCCAGCAGCTTAGATCGGATGCGCGGCAATCAGCCG.

This clone has ten or more counts. Other DNA sequences in this sample translate to the same CDR3. The CDR3 reads CASSPGLHNSGTEAFF. Partial CDR3 DNA: TGTGCCAGCTCACCGGGGCTGCATAATTCGGGCACTGAA. This sequence joins TRBV18 and TRBJ1-1; a possible D gene is TRBD1 (5 bases). The missing CDR3 end, 3 residues past where the read stops, is filled in from the germline J gene. The germline V gene has CDR1 KGHSH and CDR2 LQKENI. The V and J ends lost 3 bases and 4 bases respectively, with 18 bases between them. The CDR3 loop spans 16 amino acids.

This clone was detected many times. The read terminates 3 residues ahead of where the CDR3 ends, so the germline J gene completes it. This chain joins TRBV6-1 and TRBJ2-3, with D uncertain. V lost 2 bases, J lost 0 bases, and 9 bases lay in between. Germline CDR1 and CDR2: MNHNS and SASEGT. The CDR3 contains 15 residues. Here the CDR3 reads CASSEFQASTDTQYF. CDR3 bases read: TGTGCCAGCAGTGAATTCCAGGCTAGCACAGATACG.

This clone appeared many times. From the germline J gene comes the end of the CDR3, since the read stops 3 residues before it. The chain links TRBV30 to TRBJ2-2; D might be TRBD1 (5 bases). V was cut by 6 bases and J by 8 bases, with 25 bases left in between. Germline-derived CDR1 and CDR2 are GTSNPN and SVGIG (reference sequence). This CDR3 has 16 amino acids. The CDR3 bases that were read are TGTGCCTGCCCCTTTGAGGACACGGATTCGAGGGGGGAG. Its protein is CACPFEDTDSRGE. The full CDR3 protein is CACPFEDTDSRGELFF.

This clone was recorded at least ten times. The observed sequence ends 3 residues before the CDR3 terminus, with the missing tail filled in from the germline J gene. The chain carries TRBV2 and TRBJ2-1, with TRBD2 matching over 15 bases. J lost 2 bases, V lost 6 bases, and 5 bases had no gene match. The CDR3 runs to 17 residues. Germline assignment: CDR1 SNHLY and CDR2 FYNNEI. The part of the CDR3 DNA that was read is TGTGCCAGCAGGGGGACTAGCGGGGGGAGGACCTACAATGAG. Translation: CASRGTSGGRTYNE. The CDR3 reads in full as CASRGTSGGRTYNEQFF. The complete variable domain, with remaining parts taken from reference TRBV2 and TRBJ2-1, reads EPEVTQTPSHQVTQMGQEVILRCVPISNHLYFYWYRQILGQKVEFLVSFYNNEISEKSEIFDDQFSVERPDGSNFTLKIRSTKLEDSAMYFCASRGTSGGRTYNEQFFGPGTRLTVL.

This clone was recorded at least ten times. CDR3 region: CAWSPTGYGYTF. The CDR3 bases that were read are TGTGCCTGGAGTCCGACAGGCTATGGC. The rearrangement joins TRBV30 to TRBJ1-2, with a weak D call TRBD1 (6 bases). The read terminates 3 residues before the CDR3 end, so the remaining end is supplied by the germline J gene. V was cut by 2 bases and J by 4 bases, with 8 bases left in between. Germline V gene data show CDR1 as GTSNPN and CDR2 as SVGIG (reference sequence). CDR3 size: 12 residues. The complete variable domain, with remaining parts taken from reference TRBV30 and TRBJ1-2, reads SQTIHQWPATLVQPVGSPLSLECTVEGTSNPNLYWYRQAAGRGLQLLFYSVGIGQISSEVPQNLSASRPQDRQFILSSKKLLLSDSGFYLCAWSPTGYGYTFGSGTRLTVV.

This clone was seen at least ten times. The sequenced fragment ends 3 residues before the CDR3 boundary, so the rest is inferred from the germline J gene. The rearrangement links TRBV20-1 to TRBJ1-1; D is uncertain. Per germline, CDR1 DFQATT and CDR2 SNEGSKA (reference sequence). This CDR3 contains 12 residues. The CDR3: CSARRMTGEAFF. Incomplete CDR3 DNA: TGCAGTGCTAGGCGAATGACTGGCGAA.